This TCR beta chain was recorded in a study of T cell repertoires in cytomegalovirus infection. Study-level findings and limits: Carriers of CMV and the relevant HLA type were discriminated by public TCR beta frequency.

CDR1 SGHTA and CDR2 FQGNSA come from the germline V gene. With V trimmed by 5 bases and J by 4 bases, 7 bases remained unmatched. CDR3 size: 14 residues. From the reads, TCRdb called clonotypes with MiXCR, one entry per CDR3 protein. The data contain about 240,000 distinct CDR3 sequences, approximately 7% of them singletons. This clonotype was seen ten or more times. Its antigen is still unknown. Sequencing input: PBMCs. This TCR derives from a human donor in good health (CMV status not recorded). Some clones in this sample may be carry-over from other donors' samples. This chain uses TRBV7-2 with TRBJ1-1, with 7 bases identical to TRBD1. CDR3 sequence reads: CASSRDREVTEAFF. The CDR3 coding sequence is TGTGCCAGCAGCCGTGACAGGGAGGTCACTGAAGCTTTCTTT.